These T cell receptor beta chains were read from a single sample in a study of blood T cell repertoires in COVID-19. This table comes from immunoSEQ multiplex PCR, and its TCRdb copy is limited to in-frame clones, with some not included. The table includes about 78,000 clones, 84% detected once. Sequences were obtained from peripheral blood. The receptors stem from a man aged 50 or older with acute or convalescent COVID-19. Each CDR3 is given with its conserved first and last residue. A D gene is named only where the DNA matches it firmly. Size values are once, few and many counts, or a class for expanded clones, and some rows have none.

J	size	D	V	DNA	CDR3
TRBJ2-7	NA	TRBD1	TRBV28	TGTGCCAGCAGCCTCACCGGACAGGTATACGAGCAGTACTTC	CASSLTGQVYEQYF
TRBJ1-6	once	TRBD1	TRBV4-3	TGCGCCAGCAGCCAAGATCGGGACAGGGGTAATTCACCCCTCCACTTT	CASSQDRDRGNSPLHF
TRBJ2-3	NA	TRBD2	TRBV5-1	TGCGCCAGCAGCTGGACTAGCCTCACAGATACGCAGTATTTT	CASSWTSLTDTQYF
TRBJ1-1	few	NA	TRBV14	TGTGCCAGCAGCCAAGTCACAGAGAACACTGAAGCTTTCTTT	CASSQVTENTEAFF
TRBJ1-5	NA	NA	TRBV3-1/TRBV3-2	TGTGCCAGCAGCCAAGCAGGGATTCAGCCCCAGCATTTT	CASSQAGIQPQHF
TRBJ2-1	NA	NA	TRBV15	TGTGCCACCAGCCTCGCGAGGGATGAGCAGTTCTTC	CATSLARDEQFF
TRBJ2-7	NA	TRBD1	TRBV6-5	TGTGCCAGTAGTCCGGGACAGGGCTCCTACGAGCAGTACTTC	CASSPGQGSYEQYF
TRBJ1-4	NA	NA	TRBV2	TGTGCCAGCAGGCTTGGGCCAAATGAAAAACTGTTTTTT	CASRLGPNEKLFF
TRBJ2-5	NA	TRBD2	TRBV9	TGTGCCAGCAGCGTTGGGACTAGGCACCAAGAGACCCAGTACTTC	CASSVGTRHQETQYF
TRBJ2-3	once	TRBD1	TRBV19	TGTGCCAGTAGGGGGACAGGGTTCACAGATACGCAGTATTTT	CASRGTGFTDTQYF
TRBJ1-5	NA	NA	TRBV7-9	TGTGCCAGCAGCTTACAGGGAGGGATCAATCAGCCCCAGCATTTT	CASSLQGGINQPQHF
TRBJ1-2	NA	NA	TRBV11-1	TGTGCCAGCAGCTTTCGGGGGGGAACCACCTTC	CASSFRGGTTF
TRBJ2-3	NA	NA	TRBV11-2	TGTGCCAGCAGCTCGCAGTTCCCTAGCACAGATACGCAGTATTTT	CASSSQFPSTDTQYF
TRBJ1-5	NA	NA	TRBV30	TGTGCCTGGTCTATATCGGGGGGGCAGCCCCAGCATTTT	CAWSISGGQPQHF
TRBJ2-5	NA	NA	TRBV5-4	TGTGCCAGCAGCCCCGGACAGCAAGAGACCCAGTACTTC	CASSPGQQETQYF
TRBJ1-2	NA	NA	TRBV27	TGTGCCAGCAGCCTCAGCTTCGGGGATTTCCTCTATGGCTACACCTTC	CASSLSFGDFLYGYTF
TRBJ1-6	NA	TRBD1	TRBV28	TGTGCCAGCAGTGGACAGGGGAAATCACCCCTCCACTTT	CASSGQGKSPLHF
TRBJ2-5	NA	TRBD2	TRBV24-1	TGTGCCACCAGTGATGGGGTAGCGGGGCATACGGAGACCCAGTACTTC	CATSDGVAGHTETQYF
TRBJ2-2	many	NA	TRBV30	TGTGCCTGGAACGGAGGGTGGACCGGGGAGCTGTTTTTT	CAWNGGWTGELFF
TRBJ1-6	NA	NA	TRBV9	TGTGCCAGCAGCGTAGCGGGGGGCGGCAATTCACCCCTCCACTTT	CASSVAGGGNSPLHF
TRBJ2-7	NA	TRBD2	TRBV13	TGTGCCAGCAGCTTCTCCGGGACTAGCGGGAGACGGGGGGCCGAGCAGTACTTC	CASSFSGTSGRRGAEQYF
TRBJ1-2	NA	NA	TRBV29-1	TGCAGCGTGGAAGGAGCGGGTGGCTACACCTTC	CSVEGAGGYTF
TRBJ1-6	once	TRBD1	TRBV13	TGTGCCAGCAGCTTAGGGGCGGGGACAGGAAATAATTCACCCCTCCACTTT	CASSLGAGTGNNSPLHF
TRBJ2-7	NA	TRBD1	TRBV7-9	TGTGCCAGCAGCTTCCGGGACAGGGTCTACGAGCAGTACTTC	CASSFRDRVYEQYF
TRBJ2-5	NA	TRBD1	TRBV3-1/TRBV3-2	TGTGCCAGCAGCGGCCCGACAGGGGGTCTGGAGACCCAGTACTTC	CASSGPTGGLETQYF
TRBJ1-3	NA	NA	TRBV11-3	TGTGCCAGCAGCCCAGGGCAGTACAGGACGAGCTCTGGAAACACCATATATTTT	CASSPGQYRTSSGNTIYF
TRBJ1-5	NA	TRBD1	TRBV19	TGTGCCAGTAGTATCTGGGACAGAAAAGATCAGCCCCAGCATTTT	CASSIWDRKDQPQHF
TRBJ2-1	once	TRBD2	TRBV15	TGTGCCACCAGCAGAGTTGGACTAGCGGGATCCTATGAGCAGTTCTTC	CATSRVGLAGSYEQFF
TRBJ2-3	NA	TRBD2	TRBV3-1/TRBV3-2	TGTGCCAGCAGCCTCCGGACTAGCGGCACAGATACGCAGTATTTT	CASSLRTSGTDTQYF
TRBJ2-2	NA	NA	TRBV6-2/TRBV6-3	TGTGCCAGCAGTTACTCTCTCCCCGGGGAGCTGTTTTTT	CASSYSLPGELFF
TRBJ1-5	NA	NA	TRBV5-6	TGTGCCAGCAGCTTGCGACAGGCCCATGGGCCCCAGCATTTT	CASSLRQAHGPQHF
TRBJ2-1	NA	TRBD2	TRBV9	TGTGCCAGCAGCGTATCACCAGCGGGAGGACGGAATGAGCAGTTCTTC	CASSVSPAGGRNEQFF
TRBJ1-1	once	TRBD1	TRBV7-2	TGTGCCAGCAGCGAGCGAACAGGGGACACTGAAGCTTTCTTT	CASSERTGDTEAFF
TRBJ1-1	NA	NA	TRBV6-6	TGTGCCAGCAGTCATGACCCTGGGGGCTGGACTGAAGCTTTCTTT	CASSHDPGGWTEAFF
TRBJ2-1	once	TRBD2	TRBV10-3	TGTGCCATCAGGGAGACTAGCGGGCCTTACAATGAGCAGTTCTTC	CAIRETSGPYNEQFF
TRBJ2-5	NA	NA	TRBV29-1	TGCAGCGTTGGCCCTAGCCGAAAACTGGGGGGAGAGACCCAGTACTTC	CSVGPSRKLGGETQYF
TRBJ2-3	few	TRBD2	TRBV7-9	TGTGCCAGCAGCGTCACCGGGCGGGGGAGCACAGATACGCAGTATTTT	CASSVTGRGSTDTQYF
TRBJ1-6	NA	TRBD1	TRBV7-8	TGTGCCAGCAGCTTAGGTCAGGGGGCTAATTCACCCCTCCACTTT	CASSLGQGANSPLHF
TRBJ1-4	NA	NA	TRBV11-2	TGTGCCAGCAGCTTAGATACGGCCGACAGAAGCATGAACTTT	CASSLDTADRSMNF
TRBJ2-7	NA	NA	TRBV2	TGTGCCAGCAGTGACCGTTCGACAGGTTCCTACGAGCAGTACTTC	CASSDRSTGSYEQYF
TRBJ1-1	few	TRBD1	TRBV9	TGTGCCAGCAGCGGGGGACAGAGCTTGAACACTGAAGCTTTCTTT	CASSGGQSLNTEAFF
TRBJ2-7	NA	TRBD1	TRBV5-4	TGTGCCAGCAGCCAAAGGACAGGGGGGGCCTACGAGCAGTACTTC	CASSQRTGGAYEQYF
TRBJ2-1	NA	NA	TRBV11-3	TGTGCCAGCAGCTCCCTTAGGAGCTCCTACAATGAGCAGTTCTTC	CASSSLRSSYNEQFF
TRBJ2-7	NA	NA	TRBV28	TGTGCCAGCAGTGGCTCCACGCCAGGGGCGGTTTACGAGCAGTACTTC	CASSGSTPGAVYEQYF
TRBJ1-2	few	NA	TRBV3-1/TRBV3-2	TGTGCCAGCAGCCAAGAAGTACAGCCCAATGGCTACACCTTC	CASSQEVQPNGYTF
TRBJ2-3	NA	NA	TRBV11-2	TGTGCCAGCAGCTTCTCAGGGGCTTGGGGCACAGATACGCAGTATTTT	CASSFSGAWGTDTQYF
TRBJ2-1	NA	TRBD2	TRBV4-1	TGCGCCAGCAGCCAAGATATCAGCGGGAGCTACAATGAGCAGTTCTTC	CASSQDISGSYNEQFF
TRBJ2-7	NA	TRBD1	TRBV5-5	TGTGCCAGCAGCTTGTTGGGGACAGGGACCTACGAGCAGTACTTC	CASSLLGTGTYEQYF
TRBJ2-7	NA	TRBD2	TRBV5-6	TGTGCCAGCAGCTCCCGACTAGCGGGCTGGGGCGAGCAGTACTTC	CASSSRLAGWGEQYF
TRBJ2-1	NA	NA	TRBV2	TGTGCCAGCCGCCTGGATCAGGGCAATGAGCAGTTCTTC	CASRLDQGNEQFF
TRBJ2-7	few	NA	TRBV12-1	TGTGCCAGCAGCCTGACTAGCGGGATCTCCTACGAGCAGTACTTC	CASSLTSGISYEQYF
TRBJ1-2	once	TRBD1	TRBV6-5	TGTGCCAGCAGTTACAGGGACAGGGATGGCTACACCTTC	CASSYRDRDGYTF
TRBJ2-1	NA	NA	TRBV20-1	TGCAGTGCTAGAATAGTGCGAGAGCAGTTCTTC	CSARIVREQFF